The table lists the clone carrying this T cell receptor (beta chain) with a few counts. Losses at the gene ends were 3 bases for V and 6 bases for J; bases not matched to a gene: 11. Germline V lookup: CDR1 SGHNT, CDR2 YYREEE (reference sequence). This CDR3 contains 15 residues. Per the authors' pipeline: Nucleated cell counts were estimated from reference gene primer amplification. This table comes from immunoSEQ multiplex PCR, and its TCRdb copy is limited to in-frame clones, with some not included. The V and J calls and clone size come from that table; D and trimming were worked out from the DNA. The table shows 150,000 to 200,000 clones, with approximately 79% occurring only once. This sample was taken from a study of blood T cell repertoires in COVID-19. Study in general: Spain, Italy and the United States supplied samples that represented acute and convalescent COVID-19. The cDNA or gDNA used as material had been derived from T cells, B-cell-depleted T cells, or PBMCs.

The source material was peripheral blood. This TCR was sampled from a woman of 80 years or more with acute or convalescent COVID-19. J is TRBJ2-7 and V is TRBV5-4; 8 nucleotides agree with TRBD2. The CDR3 DNA follows: TGTGCCAGCAGCTCCCCCGGGACTAGGCGCAGCGAGCAGTACTTC. As protein: CASSSPGTRRSEQYF.